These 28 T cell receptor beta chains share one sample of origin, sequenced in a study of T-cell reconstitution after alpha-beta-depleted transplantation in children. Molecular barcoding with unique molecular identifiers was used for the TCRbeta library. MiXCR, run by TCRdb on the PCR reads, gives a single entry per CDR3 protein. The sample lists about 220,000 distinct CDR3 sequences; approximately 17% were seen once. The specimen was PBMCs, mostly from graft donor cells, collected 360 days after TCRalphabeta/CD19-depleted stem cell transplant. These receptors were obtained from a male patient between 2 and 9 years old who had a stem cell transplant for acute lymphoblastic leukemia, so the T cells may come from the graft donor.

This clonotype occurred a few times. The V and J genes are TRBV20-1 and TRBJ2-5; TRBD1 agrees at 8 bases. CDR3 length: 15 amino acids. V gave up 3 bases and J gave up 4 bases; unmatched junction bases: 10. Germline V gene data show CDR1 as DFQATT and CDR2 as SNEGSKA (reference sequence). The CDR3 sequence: CSASGDRFISETQYF. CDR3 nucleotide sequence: TGCAGTGCTAGCGGGGACAGGTTTATCTCAGAGACCCAGTACTTC.

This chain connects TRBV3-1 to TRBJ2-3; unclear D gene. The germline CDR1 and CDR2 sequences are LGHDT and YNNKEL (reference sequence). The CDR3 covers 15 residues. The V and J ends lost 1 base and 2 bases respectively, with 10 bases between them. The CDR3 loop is CASSQVTQITDTQYF. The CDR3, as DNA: TGTGCCAGCAGCCAAGTAACCCAGATCACAGATACGCAGTATTTT.

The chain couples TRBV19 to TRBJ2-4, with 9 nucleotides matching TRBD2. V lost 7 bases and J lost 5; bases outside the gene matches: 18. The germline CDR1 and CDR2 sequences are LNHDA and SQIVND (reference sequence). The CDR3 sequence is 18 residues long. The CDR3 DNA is TGTGCCAGTACTCGACTCCTCCTTAGCGGGGGCCACGAAAACATTCAGTACTTC. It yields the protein CASTRLLLSGGHENIQYF. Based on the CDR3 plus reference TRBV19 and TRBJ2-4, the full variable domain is DGGITQSPKYLFRKEGQNVTLSCEQNLNHDAMYWYRQDPGQGLRLIYYSQIVNDFQKGDIAEGYSVSREKKESFPLTVTSAQKNPTAFYLCASTRLLLSGGHENIQYFGAGTRLSVL.

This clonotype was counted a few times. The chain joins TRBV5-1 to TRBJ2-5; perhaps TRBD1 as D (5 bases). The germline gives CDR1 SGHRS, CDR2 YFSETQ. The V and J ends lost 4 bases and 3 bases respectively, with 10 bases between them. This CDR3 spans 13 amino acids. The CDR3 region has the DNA TGCGCCAGCAGCCCCAGGGTTGAAGAGACCCAGTACTTC. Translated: CASSPRVEETQYF.

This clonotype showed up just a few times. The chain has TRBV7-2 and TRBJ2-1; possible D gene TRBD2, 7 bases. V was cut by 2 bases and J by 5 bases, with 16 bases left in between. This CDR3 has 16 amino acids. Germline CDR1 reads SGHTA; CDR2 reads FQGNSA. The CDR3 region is CASSLIVGGPHNEQFF. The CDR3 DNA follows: TGTGCCAGCAGCTTAATTGTGGGGGGGCCCCACAATGAGCAGTTCTTC.

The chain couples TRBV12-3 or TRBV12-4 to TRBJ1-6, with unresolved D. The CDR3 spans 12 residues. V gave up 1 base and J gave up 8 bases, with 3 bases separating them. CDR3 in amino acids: CASSLEHSPLHF. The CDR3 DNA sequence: TGTGCCAGCAGTTTAGAGCATTCACCCCTCCACTTT.

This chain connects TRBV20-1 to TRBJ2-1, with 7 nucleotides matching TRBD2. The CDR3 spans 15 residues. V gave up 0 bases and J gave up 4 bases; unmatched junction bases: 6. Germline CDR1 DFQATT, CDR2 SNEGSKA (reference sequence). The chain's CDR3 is CSARDSRGGYNEQFF. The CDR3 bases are TGCAGTGCTAGAGATTCGCGCGGGGGATACAATGAGCAGTTCTTC.

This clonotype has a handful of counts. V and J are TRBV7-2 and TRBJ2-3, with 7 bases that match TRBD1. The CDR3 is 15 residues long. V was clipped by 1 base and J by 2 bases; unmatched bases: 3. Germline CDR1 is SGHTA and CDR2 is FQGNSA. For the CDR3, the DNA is TGTGCCAGCAGCTTAGGGGACAGAAACACAGATACGCAGTATTTT. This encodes CASSLGDRNTDTQYF.

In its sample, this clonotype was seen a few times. CDR3 loop: CASRDPYRDRASEAFF. In DNA, the CDR3 is TGTGCCAGCAGAGACCCTTACCGGGACAGGGCATCTGAAGCTTTCTTT. J is TRBJ1-1 and V is TRBV7-8; TRBD1 matches 9 bases. Losses at the gene ends were 6 bases for V and 6 bases for J; bases not matched to a gene: 14. There are 16 residues in the CDR3. CDR1 and CDR2 (germline): SGHVS, FQNEAQ.

CDR3 protein: CASSWDGGKYF. The CDR3 DNA follows: TGTGCCAGCAGCTGGGACGGTGGAAAGTACTTC. The chain combines TRBV28 with TRBJ2-7, with D perhaps TRBD1 or TRBD2 (5 bases each). Germline V gives CDR1 MDHEN, CDR2 SYDVKM. Between the trimmed V and J ends, which lost 6 bases and 11 bases, there was a span of 14 bases. The CDR3 is 11 amino acids.

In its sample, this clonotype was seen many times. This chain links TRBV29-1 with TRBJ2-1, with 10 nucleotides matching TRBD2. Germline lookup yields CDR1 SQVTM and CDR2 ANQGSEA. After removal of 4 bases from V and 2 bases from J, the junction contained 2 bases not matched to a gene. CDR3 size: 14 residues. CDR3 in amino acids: CSVVLAGAYNEQFF. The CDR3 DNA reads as TGCAGCGTTGTGCTAGCGGGGGCCTACAATGAGCAGTTCTTC.

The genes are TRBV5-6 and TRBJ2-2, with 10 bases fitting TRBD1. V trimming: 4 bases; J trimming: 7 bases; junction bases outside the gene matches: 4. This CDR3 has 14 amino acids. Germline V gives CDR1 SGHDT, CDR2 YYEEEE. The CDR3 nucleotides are TGTGCCAGCAGCCACCGGACAGGGGGCGGGGAGCTGTTTTTT. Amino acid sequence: CASSHRTGGGELFF.

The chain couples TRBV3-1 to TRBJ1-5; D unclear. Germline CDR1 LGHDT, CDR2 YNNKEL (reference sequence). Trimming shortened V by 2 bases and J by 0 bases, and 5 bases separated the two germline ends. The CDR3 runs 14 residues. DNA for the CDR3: TGTGCCAGCAGCCAAATCGGTAGCAATCAGCCCCAGCATTTT. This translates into CASSQIGSNQPQHF. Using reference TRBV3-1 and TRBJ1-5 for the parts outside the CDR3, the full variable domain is DTAVSQTPKYLVTQMGNDKSIKCEQNLGHDTMYWYKQDSKKFLKIMFSYNNKELIINETVPNRFSPKSPDKAHLNLHINSLELGDSAVYFCASSQIGSNQPQHFGDGTRLSIL.

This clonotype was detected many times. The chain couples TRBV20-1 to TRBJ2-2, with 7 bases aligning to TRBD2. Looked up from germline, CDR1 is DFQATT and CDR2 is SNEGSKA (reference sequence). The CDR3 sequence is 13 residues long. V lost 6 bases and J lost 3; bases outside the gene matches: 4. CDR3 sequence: CSARGVDTGELFF. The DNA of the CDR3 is TGCAGTGCCCGGGGGGTTGACACCGGGGAGCTGTTTTTT.

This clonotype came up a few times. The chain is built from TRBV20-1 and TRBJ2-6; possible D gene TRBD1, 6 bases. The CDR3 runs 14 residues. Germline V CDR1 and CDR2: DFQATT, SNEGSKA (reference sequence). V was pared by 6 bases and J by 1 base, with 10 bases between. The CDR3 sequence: CSASRGSGANVLTF. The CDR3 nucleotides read TGCAGTGCGAGCAGGGGATCTGGGGCCAACGTCCTGACTTTC.

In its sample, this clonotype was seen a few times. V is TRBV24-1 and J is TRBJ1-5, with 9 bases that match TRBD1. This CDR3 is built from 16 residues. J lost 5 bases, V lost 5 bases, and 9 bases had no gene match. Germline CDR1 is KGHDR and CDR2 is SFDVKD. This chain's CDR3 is CATSGAGTGFDQPQHF. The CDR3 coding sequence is TGTGCCACCAGTGGCGCCGGGACAGGGTTTGATCAGCCCCAGCATTTT.

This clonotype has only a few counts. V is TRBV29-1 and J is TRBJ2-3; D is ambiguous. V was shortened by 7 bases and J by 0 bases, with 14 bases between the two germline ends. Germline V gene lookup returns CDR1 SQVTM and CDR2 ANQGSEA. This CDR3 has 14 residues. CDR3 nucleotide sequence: TGCAGCGCACGGACGGTTCTTAGCACAGATACGCAGTATTTT. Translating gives CSARTVLSTDTQYF.

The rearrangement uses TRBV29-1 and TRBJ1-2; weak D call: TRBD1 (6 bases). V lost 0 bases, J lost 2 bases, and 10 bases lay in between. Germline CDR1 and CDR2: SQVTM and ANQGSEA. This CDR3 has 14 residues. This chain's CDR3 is CSVEDQRGNYGYTF. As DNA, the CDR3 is TGCAGCGTTGAAGATCAGAGGGGGAACTATGGCTACACCTTC. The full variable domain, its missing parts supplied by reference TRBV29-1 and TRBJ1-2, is SAVISQKPSRDICQRGTSLTIQCQVDSQVTMMFWYRQQPGQSLTLIATANQGSEATYESGFVIDKFPISRPNLTFSTLTVSNMSPEDSSIYLCSVEDQRGNYGYTFGSGTRLTVV.

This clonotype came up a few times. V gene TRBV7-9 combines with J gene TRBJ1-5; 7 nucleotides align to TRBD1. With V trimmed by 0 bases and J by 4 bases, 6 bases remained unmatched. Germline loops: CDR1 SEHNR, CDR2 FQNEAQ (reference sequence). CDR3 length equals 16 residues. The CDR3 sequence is CASSLAEAGGNQPQHF. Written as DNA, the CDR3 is TGTGCCAGCAGCTTAGCGGAGGCAGGGGGAAATCAGCCCCAGCATTTT.

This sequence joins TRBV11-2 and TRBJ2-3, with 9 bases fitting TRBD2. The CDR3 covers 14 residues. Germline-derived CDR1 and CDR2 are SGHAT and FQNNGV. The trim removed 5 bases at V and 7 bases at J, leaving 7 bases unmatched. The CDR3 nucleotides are TGTGCCAGCAGCCCGGCGGGGGGGGCATATACGCAGTATTTT. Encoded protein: CASSPAGGAYTQYF.

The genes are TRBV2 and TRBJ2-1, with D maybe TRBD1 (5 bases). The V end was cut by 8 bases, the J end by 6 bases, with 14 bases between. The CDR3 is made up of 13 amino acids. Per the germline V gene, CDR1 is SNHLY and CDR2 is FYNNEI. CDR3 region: CASPGDSGNEQFF. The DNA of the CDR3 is TGTGCCAGCCCCGGAGACAGTGGCAATGAGCAGTTCTTC.

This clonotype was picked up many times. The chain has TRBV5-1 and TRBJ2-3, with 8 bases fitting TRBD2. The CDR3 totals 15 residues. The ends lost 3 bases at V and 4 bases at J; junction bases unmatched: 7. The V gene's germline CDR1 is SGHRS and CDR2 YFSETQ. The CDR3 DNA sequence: TGCGCCAGCAGCTCGACCGGGGGGGCTGCAGATACGCAGTATTTT. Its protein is CASSSTGGAADTQYF.

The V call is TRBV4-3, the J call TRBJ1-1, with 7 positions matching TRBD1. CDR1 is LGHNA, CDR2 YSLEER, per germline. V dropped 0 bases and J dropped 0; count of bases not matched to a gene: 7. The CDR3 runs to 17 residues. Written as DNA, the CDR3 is TGCGCCAGCAGCCAAGATCGGGGGGGGACAGTGAACACTGAAGCTTTCTTT. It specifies CASSQDRGGTVNTEAFF.

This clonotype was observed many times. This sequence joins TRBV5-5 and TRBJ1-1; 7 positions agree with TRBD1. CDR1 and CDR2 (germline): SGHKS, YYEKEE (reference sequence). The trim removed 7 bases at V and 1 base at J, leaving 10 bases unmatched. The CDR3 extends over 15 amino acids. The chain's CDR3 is CASFQQGSGNTEAFF. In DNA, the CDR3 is TGTGCCAGCTTCCAACAGGGGTCGGGGAACACTGAAGCTTTCTTT.

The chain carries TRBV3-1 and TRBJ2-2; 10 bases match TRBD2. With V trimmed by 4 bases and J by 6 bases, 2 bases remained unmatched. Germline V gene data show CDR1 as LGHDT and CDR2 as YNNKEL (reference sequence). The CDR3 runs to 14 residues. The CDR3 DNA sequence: TGTGCCAGCAGCCGGACTAGCGGCGCCGGGGAGCTGTTTTTT. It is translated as CASSRTSGAGELFF.

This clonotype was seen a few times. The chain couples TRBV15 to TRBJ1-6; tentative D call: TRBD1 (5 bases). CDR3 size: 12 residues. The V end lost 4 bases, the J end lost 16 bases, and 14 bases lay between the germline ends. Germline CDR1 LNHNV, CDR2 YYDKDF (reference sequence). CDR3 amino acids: CATSTTGTQLHF. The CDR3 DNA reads TGTGCCACCAGCACAACCGGGACTCAGCTCCACTTT.

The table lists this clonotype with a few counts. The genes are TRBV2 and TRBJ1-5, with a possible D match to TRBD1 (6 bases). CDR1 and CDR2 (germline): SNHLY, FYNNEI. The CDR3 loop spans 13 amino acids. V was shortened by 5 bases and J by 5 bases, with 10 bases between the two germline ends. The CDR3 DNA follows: TGTGCCAGCAGTAGGGACACTGATCAGCCCCAGCATTTT. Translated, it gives CASSRDTDQPQHF.

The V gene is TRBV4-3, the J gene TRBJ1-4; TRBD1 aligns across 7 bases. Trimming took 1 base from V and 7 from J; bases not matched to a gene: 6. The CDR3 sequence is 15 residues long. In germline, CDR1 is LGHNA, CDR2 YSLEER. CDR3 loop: CASSQATGPSEKLFF. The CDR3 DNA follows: TGCGCCAGCAGCCAAGCGACAGGGCCCAGTGAAAAACTGTTTTTT.